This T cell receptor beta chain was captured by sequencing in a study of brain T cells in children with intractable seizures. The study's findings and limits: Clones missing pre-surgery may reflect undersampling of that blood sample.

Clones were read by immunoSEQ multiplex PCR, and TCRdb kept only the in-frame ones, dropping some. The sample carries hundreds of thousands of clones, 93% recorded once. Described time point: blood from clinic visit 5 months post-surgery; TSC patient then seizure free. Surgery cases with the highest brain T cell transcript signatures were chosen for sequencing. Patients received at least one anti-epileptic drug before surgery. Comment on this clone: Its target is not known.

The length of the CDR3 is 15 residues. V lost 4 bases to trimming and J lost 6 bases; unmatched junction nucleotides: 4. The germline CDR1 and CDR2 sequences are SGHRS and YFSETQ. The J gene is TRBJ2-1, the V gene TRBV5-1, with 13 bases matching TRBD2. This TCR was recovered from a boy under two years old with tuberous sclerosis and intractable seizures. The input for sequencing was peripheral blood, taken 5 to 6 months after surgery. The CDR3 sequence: CASSIGLAGANEQFF. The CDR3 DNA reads TGCGCCAGCAGCATAGGACTAGCGGGGGCCAATGAGCAGTTCTTC.